The 9 T cell receptor beta chains below were found in one sample sequenced in a study of T cells after yellow fever vaccination. MiXCR, applied by TCRdb to the 5' RACE reads, yields one record per CDR3 protein. The data show nearly 550,000 distinct CDR3 sequences, 15% to 20% seen once. The sequences come from PBMCs, collected 15 days after the yellow fever booster vaccination. The source of these receptors is a man aged 30-40 years who received the YFV17D yellow fever vaccine.

In this sample, this clonotype turned up a few times. This chain joins TRBV29-1 and TRBJ2-3; 8 nucleotides line up with TRBD2. In germline, CDR1 is SQVTM, CDR2 ANQGSEA. The CDR3 is 14 amino acids. With V trimmed by 7 bases and J by 1 base, 7 bases remained unmatched. Written as DNA, the CDR3 is TGCAGCGCCTCGGCCGGGGGGGGCACAGATACGCAGTATTTT. It is translated as CSASAGGGTDTQYF.

This clonotype was found many times. This chain joins TRBV9 and TRBJ2-1; D unclear. V was cut by 4 bases and J by 9 bases, with 11 bases left in between. The CDR3 is 12 amino acids. Germline values: CDR1 SGDLS, CDR2 YYNGEE. CDR3 coding DNA: TGTGCCAGCAGCCCCCAGTTGGGTGAGCAGTTCTTC. It translates to CASSPQLGEQFF.

J is TRBJ2-1 and V is TRBV12-3 or TRBV12-4; possible D gene TRBD2, 5 bases. V dropped 6 bases and J dropped 10 bases, with 19 bases sitting between them. The CDR3 consists of 14 residues. The CDR3 reads CASRNRTEGGEQFF. The CDR3 DNA sequence: TGTGCCAGCAGAAATAGGACTGAGGGTGGCGAGCAGTTCTTC.

V is TRBV29-1 and J is TRBJ2-2; D call uncertain. With 1 base removed from V and 8 bases from J, the gap between germline ends came to 8 bases. Germline assignment: CDR1 SQVTM and CDR2 ANQGSEA. CDR3 length: 12 residues. CDR3 coding DNA: TGCAGCGTTGAAGGTCGCTGGGGGGAGCTGTTTTTT. Amino acids: CSVEGRWGELFF.

There are a few counts of this clonotype. This rearrangement joins TRBV6-2 or TRBV6-3 to TRBJ2-1; a weak D match, TRBD2 (6 bases). The CDR3 has 16 residues. Trimming pared 4 bases from V and 6 bases from J, leaving 19 bases between. Germline V CDR1 and CDR2: MNHEY, SVGEGT. The CDR3 DNA sequence: TGTGCCAGCAGTTCCACACTAGCTTACGGAACCAATGAGCAGTTCTTC. It is translated as CASSSTLAYGTNEQFF.

The J gene is TRBJ2-3, the V gene TRBV5-1, with 11 bases matching TRBD2. The CDR3 extends over 15 amino acids. V lost 4 bases and J lost 5; bases outside the gene matches: 6. Germline CDR1 is SGHRS and CDR2 is YFSETQ. CDR3 sequence (DNA): TGCGCCAGCAGCCGAGGGACTAGCGGTATAGATACGCAGTATTTT. It encodes CASSRGTSGIDTQYF. The full variable domain, completed using reference TRBV5-1 and TRBJ2-3, is KAGVTQTPRYLIKTRGQQVTLSCSPISGHRSVSWYQQTPGQGLQFLFEYFSETQRNKGNFPGRFSGRQFSNSRSEMNVSTLELGDSALYLCASSRGTSGIDTQYFGPGTRLTVL.

This sequence joins TRBV10-3 and TRBJ1-3; D is uncertain. V lost 11 bases, J lost 2 bases, and 16 bases lay in between. Germline V lookup: CDR1 ENHRY, CDR2 SYGVKD. The CDR3 is 14 amino acids. CDR3 DNA: TGTGCCCATCGGGCGGAGGCCACTGGAAACACCATATATTTT. This gives the protein CAHRAEATGNTIYF.

This clonotype was observed a few times. The chain joins TRBV30 to TRBJ2-1, with 8 bases matching TRBD1. The CDR3 sequence is 15 residues long. Unmatched junction bases numbered 10, after V lost 5 bases and J lost 4 bases. CDR1 is GTSNPN, CDR2 SVGIG, per germline (reference sequence). DNA for the CDR3: TGTGCCTGGCAATTCCGGGACAGGATTTACAATGAGCAGTTCTTC. Translated: CAWQFRDRIYNEQFF.

This clonotype was counted between two and nine times. The J gene is TRBJ2-1, the V gene TRBV29-1, with D unresolved. The germline V gene encodes CDR1 SQVTM and CDR2 ANQGSEA. CDR3 length: 12 amino acids. Trimming left V 6 bases short and J 4 bases short, with 10 bases between. Here the CDR3 reads CSVVERYNEQFF. The CDR3 DNA reads TGCAGCGTGGTCGAGCGATACAATGAGCAGTTCTTC.